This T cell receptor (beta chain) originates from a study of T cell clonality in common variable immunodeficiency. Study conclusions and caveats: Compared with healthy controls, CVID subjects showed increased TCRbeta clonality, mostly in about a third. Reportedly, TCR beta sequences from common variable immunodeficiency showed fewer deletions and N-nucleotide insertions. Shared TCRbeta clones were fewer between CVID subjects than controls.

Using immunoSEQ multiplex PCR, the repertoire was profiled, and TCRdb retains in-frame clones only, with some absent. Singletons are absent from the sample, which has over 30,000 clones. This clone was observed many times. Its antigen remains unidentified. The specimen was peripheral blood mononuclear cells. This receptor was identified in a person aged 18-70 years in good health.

Partial CDR3 DNA: TGCAGTGCTAGAGATCTCTGGACAGGAAGTGAAAAA. Amino acids: CSARDLWTGSEK. The CDR3, in full, reads CSARDLWTGSEKLFF. The rearrangement links TRBV20-1 to TRBJ1-4; 7 positions match TRBD1. The read gets to within 3 residues of the CDR3 end, and the germline J gene fills in the rest. This CDR3 contains 15 residues. CDR1 DFQATT and CDR2 SNEGSKA come from the germline V gene (reference sequence). The junction had 8 bases not matched to a gene; V was cut back by 0 bases and J by 7 bases.